This is a list of T cell receptor beta chains from one sample in a study of blood T cell repertoires in COVID-19. The method was immunoSEQ multiplex PCR; TCRdb's version includes in-frame clones alone and lacks a portion of them. Of a few hundred thousand clones in the sample, around nine tenths are singletons; the top ten hold 6.5% to 9.5%. The sequencing sample was made of PBMCs or T cells enriched from blood (not recorded which). The receptors originated from an older woman who had recovered from COVID-19. CDR3s include the opening cysteine and the closing phenylalanine or tryptophan. Rows may omit the clone size; those that give it use once, few, many or a size class.

clone size	V gene	J gene	CDR3 protein
once	TRBV19	TRBJ1-1	CASSTHRRGRVKDTEAFF
few	TRBV5-8	TRBJ1-6	CASSARTGKNSPLHF
.	TRBV7-2	TRBJ1-1	CASSSRWGGQGFPNTEAFF
.	TRBV7-2	TRBJ2-1	CASSWGRLAGYNEQFF
once	TRBV6-5	TRBJ1-1	CASTPRQSMNTEAFF
.	TRBV6-4	TRBJ1-2	CASSPAGTAYGYTF
.	TRBV5-1	TRBJ2-7	CASSPPGGRNSYEQYF
.	TRBV4-1	TRBJ2-3	CASSFSGGGQYF
.	TRBV19	TRBJ1-4	CASSIRGSEKLFF
few	TRBV6-1	TRBJ1-5	CASSDRTVLHQPQHF
.	TRBV2	TRBJ1-2	CASSFLNVQGDYGYTF
.	TRBV29-1	TRBJ2-1	CSVEARGGLDEQFF
few	TRBV5-1	TRBJ1-1	CASSLVGTEAFF
.	TRBV29-1	TRBJ1-2	CSVGTGEGVNYGYTF
once	TRBV24-1	TRBJ1-5	CATSDPGKSQPQHF
.	TRBV20-1	TRBJ2-3	CSAVSANTQYF
.	TRBV7-2	TRBJ2-4	CASSLDAVGSGGRNIQYF
.	TRBV23-1	TRBJ2-3	CASSGPPGGESTDTQYF
.	TRBV18	TRBJ1-2	CASSPSPRGAEGYTF
.	TRBV4-1	TRBJ1-5	CASSPATGMTQPQHF
.	TRBV5-1	TRBJ2-1	CASSLSTTTGGHYNEQFF
.	TRBV24-1	TRBJ1-4	CATSDFRGRDCEKLFF
.	TRBV7-2	TRBJ1-2	CASSAQGSVYGYTF
.	TRBV6-6	TRBJ1-4	CASSYVPGGAEKLFF
few	TRBV1	TRBJ2-3	CTSSQPAVSTDTQYF
.	TRBV21-1	TRBJ1-1	CASSKKGIRGGKTEAFF
few	TRBV10-3	TRBJ2-1	CAISEPTGATGSNEQFF
.	TRBV7-9	TRBJ2-1	CASTEREYGRDEQFF
few	TRBV7-8	TRBJ1-1	CASSPDRGHTEAFF
.	TRBV4-1	TRBJ1-5	CASSQRRQGFDQPQHF
.	TRBV7-2	TRBJ1-5	CASSPGAGFSNQPQHF
.	TRBV10-3	TRBJ2-2	CAIYRGDTGELFF
.	TRBV4-1	TRBJ2-1	CASSQDRLAGSYNEQFF
.	TRBV2	TRBJ2-5	CASSEWAGGPETQYF
.	TRBV24-1	TRBJ1-2	CATSVTGYYGYTF
.	TRBV7-2	TRBJ2-1	CASTQLAGVLYEQFF
.	TRBV10-1	TRBJ2-2	CASSGQRGNTGELFF
.	TRBV5-1	TRBJ2-2	CASSSQGANSGELFF
few	TRBV2	TRBJ2-2	CASNSVGDTGELFF
.	TRBV20-1	TRBJ2-7	CSATDREQYF
.	TRBV2	TRBJ1-2	CASSGGQTYGYTF
.	TRBV4-2	TRBJ1-3	CASSQEGRQGTGNTIYF
.	TRBV27	TRBJ2-1	CASSLRNEQFF
once	TRBV5-8	TRBJ2-2	CASSLGTGFTGELFF
.	TRBV5-4	TRBJ2-2	CASSPLMSTGELFF
few	TRBV7-2	TRBJ2-2	CASSPLPGAYTGELFF
many	TRBV19	TRBJ1-1	CASSAGTAQGMNTEAFF
.	TRBV10-2	TRBJ2-2	CASRATSGGFGGELFF
many	TRBV19	TRBJ1-2	CASSIGQGGHGYTF
.	TRBV5-1	TRBJ2-2	CASSGPGLAGATGELFF
.	TRBV7-2	TRBJ1-3	CASSLGRATAGNTIYF
.	TRBV15	TRBJ1-3	CATRRSLGAEDTIYF
.	TRBV6-5	TRBJ1-2	CASSTGNHYGYTF
.	TRBV6-2/TRBV6-3	TRBJ2-2	CASSYVAGRNTGELFF
.	TRBV2	TRBJ2-2	CASAGANSGELFF
.	TRBV30	TRBJ1-6	CAWSVQGGSPLHF
.	TRBV5-6	TRBJ1-1	CATGQGYVAEAFF
.	TRBV5-5	TRBJ2-2	CASSLRTSGAHTGELFF
.	TRBV15	TRBJ2-1	CATSRLTGNYNEQFF
.	TRBV3-1/TRBV3-2	TRBJ2-5	CASSLQGGLATETQYF